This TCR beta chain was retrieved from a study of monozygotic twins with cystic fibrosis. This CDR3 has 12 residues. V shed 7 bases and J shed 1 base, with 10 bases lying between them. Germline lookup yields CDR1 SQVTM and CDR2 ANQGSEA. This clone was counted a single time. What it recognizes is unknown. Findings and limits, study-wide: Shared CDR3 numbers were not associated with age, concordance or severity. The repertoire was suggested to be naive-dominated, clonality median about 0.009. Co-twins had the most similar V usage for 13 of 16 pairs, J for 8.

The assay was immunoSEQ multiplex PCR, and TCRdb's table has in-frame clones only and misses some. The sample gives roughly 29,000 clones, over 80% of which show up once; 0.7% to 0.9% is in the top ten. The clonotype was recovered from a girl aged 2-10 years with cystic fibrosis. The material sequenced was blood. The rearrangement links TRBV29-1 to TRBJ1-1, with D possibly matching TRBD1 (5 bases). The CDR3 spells CSAQGRNTEAFF. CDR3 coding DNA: TGCAGCGCTCAGGGCCGGAACACTGAAGCTTTCTTT.